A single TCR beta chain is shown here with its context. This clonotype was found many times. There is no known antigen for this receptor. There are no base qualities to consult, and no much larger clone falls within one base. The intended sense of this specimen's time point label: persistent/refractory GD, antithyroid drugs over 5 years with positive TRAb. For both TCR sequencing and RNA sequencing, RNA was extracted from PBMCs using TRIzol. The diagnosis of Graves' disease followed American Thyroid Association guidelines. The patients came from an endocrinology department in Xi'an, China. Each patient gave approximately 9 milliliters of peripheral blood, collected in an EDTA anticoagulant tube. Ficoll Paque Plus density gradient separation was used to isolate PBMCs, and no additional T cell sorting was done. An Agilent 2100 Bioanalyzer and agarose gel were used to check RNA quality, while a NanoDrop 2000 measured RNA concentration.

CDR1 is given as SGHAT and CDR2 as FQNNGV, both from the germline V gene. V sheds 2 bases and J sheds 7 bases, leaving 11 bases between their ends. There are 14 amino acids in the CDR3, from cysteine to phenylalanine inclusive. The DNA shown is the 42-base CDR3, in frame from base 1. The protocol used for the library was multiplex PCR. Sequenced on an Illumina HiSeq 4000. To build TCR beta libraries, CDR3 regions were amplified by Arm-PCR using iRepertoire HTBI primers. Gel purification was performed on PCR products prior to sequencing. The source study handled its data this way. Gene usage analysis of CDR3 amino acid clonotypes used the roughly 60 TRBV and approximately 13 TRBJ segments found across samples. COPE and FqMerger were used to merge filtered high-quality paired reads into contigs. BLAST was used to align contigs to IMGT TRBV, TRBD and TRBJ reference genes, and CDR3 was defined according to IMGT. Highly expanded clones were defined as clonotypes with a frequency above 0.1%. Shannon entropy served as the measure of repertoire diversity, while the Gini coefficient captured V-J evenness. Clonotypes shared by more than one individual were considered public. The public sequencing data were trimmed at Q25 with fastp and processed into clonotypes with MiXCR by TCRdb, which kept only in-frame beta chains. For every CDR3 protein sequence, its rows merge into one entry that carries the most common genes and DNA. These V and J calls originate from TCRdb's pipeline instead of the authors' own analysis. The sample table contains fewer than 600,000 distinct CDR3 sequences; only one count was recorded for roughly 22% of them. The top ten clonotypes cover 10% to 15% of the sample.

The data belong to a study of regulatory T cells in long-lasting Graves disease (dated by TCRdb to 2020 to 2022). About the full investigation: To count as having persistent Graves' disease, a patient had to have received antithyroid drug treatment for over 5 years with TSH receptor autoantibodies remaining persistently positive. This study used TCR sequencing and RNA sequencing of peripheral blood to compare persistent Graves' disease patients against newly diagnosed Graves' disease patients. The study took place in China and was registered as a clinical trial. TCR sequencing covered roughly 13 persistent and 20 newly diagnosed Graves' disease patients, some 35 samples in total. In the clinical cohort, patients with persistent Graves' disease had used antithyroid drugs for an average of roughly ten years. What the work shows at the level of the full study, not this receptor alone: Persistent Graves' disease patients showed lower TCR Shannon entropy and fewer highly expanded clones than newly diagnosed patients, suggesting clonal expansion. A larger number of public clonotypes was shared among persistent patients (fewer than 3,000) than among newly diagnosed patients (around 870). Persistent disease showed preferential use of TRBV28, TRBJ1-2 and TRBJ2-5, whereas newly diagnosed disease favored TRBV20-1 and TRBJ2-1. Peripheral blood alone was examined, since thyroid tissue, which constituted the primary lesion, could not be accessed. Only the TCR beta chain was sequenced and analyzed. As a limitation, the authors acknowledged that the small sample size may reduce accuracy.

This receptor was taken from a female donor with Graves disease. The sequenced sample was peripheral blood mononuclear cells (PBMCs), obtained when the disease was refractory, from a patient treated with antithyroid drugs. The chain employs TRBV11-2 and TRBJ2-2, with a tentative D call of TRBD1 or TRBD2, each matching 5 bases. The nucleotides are TGTGCCAGCAGCTTATGGGGACGTGGCGGGGAGCTGTTTTTT. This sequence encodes CASSLWGRGGELFF.